The T cell receptor (beta chain) described here comes from a study of blood T cell repertoires in COVID-19. Whole-study context: The United States, Italy and Spain were the sources of the acute and convalescent COVID-19 samples. In each case, the material was cDNA or gDNA derived from T cells, B-cell-depleted T cells, or PBMCs.

In the source study's methods: How many nucleated cells were present was estimated from reference gene primer amplification. Repertoires were generated with immunoSEQ multiplex PCR, while TCRdb's copy carries only in-frame clones and drops some. V and J calls plus clone size are reproduced from that table; the DNA served to infer D and trimming. The sample lists more than 200,000 clones, approximately 82% occurring once. The CDR3 spans 13 residues. Germline V CDR1 and CDR2: SGHRS, YFSETQ. V gave up 0 bases and J gave up 4 bases, with 5 bases separating them. This clone was seen only once. J is TRBJ1-5 and V is TRBV5-1; D is unclear. The sequencing input was peripheral blood. The sequence was obtained from a woman older than 75 with active or convalescent COVID-19. CDR3 residues: CASSLGENQPQHF. The CDR3, as DNA: TGCGCCAGCAGCTTGGGGGAGAATCAGCCCCAGCATTTT.